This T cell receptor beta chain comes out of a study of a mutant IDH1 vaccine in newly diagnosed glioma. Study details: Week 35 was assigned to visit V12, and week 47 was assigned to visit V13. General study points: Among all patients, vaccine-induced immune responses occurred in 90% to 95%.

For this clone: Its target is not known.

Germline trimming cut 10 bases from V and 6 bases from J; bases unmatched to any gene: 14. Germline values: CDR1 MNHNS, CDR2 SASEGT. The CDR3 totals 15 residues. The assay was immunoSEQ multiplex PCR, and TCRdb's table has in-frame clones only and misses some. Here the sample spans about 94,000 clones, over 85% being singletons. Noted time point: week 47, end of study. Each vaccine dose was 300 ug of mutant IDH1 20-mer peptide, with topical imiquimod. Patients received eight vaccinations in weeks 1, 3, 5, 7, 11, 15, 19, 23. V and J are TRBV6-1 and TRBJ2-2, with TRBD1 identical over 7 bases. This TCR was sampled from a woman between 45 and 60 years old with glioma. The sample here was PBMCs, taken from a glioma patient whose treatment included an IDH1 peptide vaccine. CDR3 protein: CATIVTGVIAGELFF. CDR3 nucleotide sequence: TGTGCCACCATTGTTACAGGGGTCATCGCCGGGGAGCTGTTTTTT.